This T cell receptor beta chain was documented in a study of T cells in Graves' hyperthyroidism and ophthalmopathy. This clonotype turned up a few times. CDR3 size: 12 residues. Trimming shortened V by 4 bases and J by 6 bases, and 10 bases separated the two germline ends. Germline lookup yields CDR1 DFQATT and CDR2 SNEGSKA (reference sequence). Amplification of TCR beta CDR3 regions used RNA as the template. Carried out on the TCR CDR3, a first-round RT-PCR used the HTBI primer set. TCRdb itself ran the multiplex PCR reads through MiXCR, one entry per CDR3 protein. The repertoire holds fewer than 55,000 distinct CDR3 sequences, with about 54% as singletons.

Specimen: peripheral blood or thyroid tissue (not recorded which). This TCR came from a man younger than 35 with Graves' hyperthyroidism. This chain joins TRBV20-1 and TRBJ1-5; TRBD1 might be the D (5 bases). The CDR3 loop is CSATGLSQPQHF. The CDR3 nucleotides are TGCAGTGCTACAGGGTTGAGTCAGCCCCAGCATTTT.